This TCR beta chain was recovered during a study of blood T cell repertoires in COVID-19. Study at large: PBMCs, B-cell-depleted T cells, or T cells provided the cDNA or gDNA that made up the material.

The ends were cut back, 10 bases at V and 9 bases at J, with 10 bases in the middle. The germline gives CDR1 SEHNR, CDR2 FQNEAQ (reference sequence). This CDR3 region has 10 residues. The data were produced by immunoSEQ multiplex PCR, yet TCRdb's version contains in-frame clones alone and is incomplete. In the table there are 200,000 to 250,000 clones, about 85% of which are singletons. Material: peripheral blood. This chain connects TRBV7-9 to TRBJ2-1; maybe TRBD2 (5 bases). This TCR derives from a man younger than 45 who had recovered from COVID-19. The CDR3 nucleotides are TGTGCCACGGCCGGGATTGAGCAGTTCTTC. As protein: CATAGIEQFF.